Below, 11 T cell receptor beta chains from the same sample are listed, as sequenced in a study of response to subunit inactivated influenza vaccine. MiXCR was run by TCRdb on the RT-PCR reads, yielding one entry per CDR3 protein. The table includes 500,000 to 600,000 distinct CDR3 sequences, about 14% detected once. This sample comprised PBMCs from blood, obtained roughly 12 days after vaccination. The receptors here all came from a man over 45 who received an inactivated influenza vaccine.

In its sample, this clonotype was seen many times. The gene calls are TRBV9 and TRBJ1-3; TRBD1 matches at 9 bases. The CDR3 covers 14 residues. V lost 4 bases, J lost 6 bases, and 5 bases stayed unmatched. Germline V lookup: CDR1 SGDLS, CDR2 YYNGEE. The CDR3 region is CASSHTGGENTIYF. The CDR3 DNA is TGTGCCAGCAGCCACACAGGGGGCGAAAACACCATATATTTT.

This clonotype has at least ten counts. The rearrangement uses TRBV12-3 or TRBV12-4 and TRBJ2-4; the match to TRBD1 covers 7 bases. The CDR3 extends over 15 amino acids. J gave up 2 bases and V 4 bases, and 5 bases lay outside the gene matches. The CDR3 nucleotides read TGTGCCAGCAGTTCGCCGACAGGGACCAAAAACATTCAGTACTTC. It specifies CASSSPTGTKNIQYF.

This clonotype showed up many times. The genes are TRBV6-1 and TRBJ2-5; tentatively, D is TRBD2 (6 bases). V was clipped by 7 bases and J by 4 bases, with 13 bases between them. The CDR3 consists of 13 residues. Looked up from germline, CDR1 is MNHNS and CDR2 is SASEGT. The DNA of the CDR3 is TGTGCCAGCACCCCTGGGGGAGGAGAGACCCAGTACTTC. As protein: CASTPGGGETQYF.

V and J are TRBV5-1 and TRBJ2-7; D might be TRBD1 or TRBD2, each matching 5 bases. Germline V gene lookup returns CDR1 SGHRS and CDR2 YFSETQ. V was pared by 0 bases and J by 11 bases, with 12 bases between. The CDR3 loop spans 12 amino acids. CDR3 sequence (DNA): TGCGCCAGCAGCTTGGACTCACGGGACGAGTACTTC. Amino acids: CASSLDSRDEYF.

This clonotype was seen many times. The V call is TRBV7-2, the J call TRBJ1-1; TRBD1 might be the D (5 bases). Germline lookup yields CDR1 SGHTA and CDR2 FQGNSA. With 5 bases removed from V and 0 bases from J, the gap between germline ends came to 10 bases. The CDR3 loop spans 14 amino acids. The CDR3 coding sequence is TGTGCCAGCAGCGTCCGACAGTTGAACACTGAAGCTTTCTTT. Its translation is CASSVRQLNTEAFF.

The chain carries TRBV14 and TRBJ1-2, with D unresolved. CDR3 size: 14 residues. V was trimmed by 0 bases and J by 7 bases, leaving 12 bases between them. Germline V CDR1 and CDR2: SGHDN, FVKESK. The CDR3 protein is CASSQDRGIFGYTF. Written as DNA, the CDR3 is TGTGCCAGCAGCCAAGATCGAGGGATATTTGGCTACACCTTC.

V usage is TRBV7-9 and J usage is TRBJ1-1; possibly TRBD1 for D (6 bases). The CDR3 consists of 15 residues. Germline CDR1 SEHNR, CDR2 FQNEAQ (reference sequence). Trimming stripped 4 bases from V and 0 bases from J, with 12 bases between. CDR3 sequence: CASSSGQKVNTEAFF. CDR3 coding DNA: TGTGCCAGCAGCTCCGGACAGAAAGTGAACACTGAAGCTTTCTTT. Variable domain in full (rest from reference TRBV7-9 and TRBJ1-1): DTGVSQNPRHKITKRGQNVTFRCDPISEHNRLYWYRQTLGQGPEFLTYFQNEAQLEKSRLLSDRFSAERPKGSFSTLEIQRTEQGDSAMYLCASSSGQKVNTEAFFGQGTRLTVV.

There are a few counts of this clonotype. The genes are TRBV5-5 and TRBJ2-5; 12 positions agree with TRBD1. V shed 0 bases and J 1 base; nucleotides not matched to a gene: 4. Germline V lookup: CDR1 SGHKS, CDR2 YYEKEE (reference sequence). The CDR3 is 17 residues long. Here the CDR3 reads CASSLAGTGGGQETQYF. The CDR3 region has the DNA TGTGCCAGCAGCTTGGCAGGGACAGGGGGCGGCCAAGAGACCCAGTACTTC.

There are a few counts of this clonotype. The chain is built from TRBV15 and TRBJ2-3; no clear D gene. The CDR3 extends over 13 amino acids. Germline V CDR1 and CDR2: LNHNV, YYDKDF (reference sequence). V lost 0 bases and J 7 bases, leaving 8 bases between the germline ends. The CDR3 nucleotides are TGTGCCACCAGCAGAGAGGGCATACATACGCAGTATTTT. Amino acids: CATSREGIHTQYF.

The chain links TRBV28 to TRBJ1-5; D gene uncertain. CDR1 and CDR2 from the germline V gene are MDHEN and SYDVKM. The ends were cut back, 10 bases at V and 1 base at J, with 11 bases in the middle. The CDR3 consists of 13 residues. DNA of the CDR3: TGTGCCAACTCACGGGCCAGCAATCAGCCCCAGCATTTT. Translating it yields CANSRASNQPQHF.

This clonotype was observed a few times. The chain carries TRBV7-9 and TRBJ2-1; tentatively, D is TRBD2 (6 bases). The CDR3 consists of 16 residues. Looked up from germline, CDR1 is SEHNR and CDR2 is FQNEAQ (reference sequence). Trimming removed 5 bases from V and 3 bases from J, with 17 bases in between. The CDR3 loop is CASSVTAGTYYNEQFF. In nucleotides, the CDR3 is TGTGCCAGCAGCGTGACAGCCGGGACTTACTACAATGAGCAGTTCTTC.